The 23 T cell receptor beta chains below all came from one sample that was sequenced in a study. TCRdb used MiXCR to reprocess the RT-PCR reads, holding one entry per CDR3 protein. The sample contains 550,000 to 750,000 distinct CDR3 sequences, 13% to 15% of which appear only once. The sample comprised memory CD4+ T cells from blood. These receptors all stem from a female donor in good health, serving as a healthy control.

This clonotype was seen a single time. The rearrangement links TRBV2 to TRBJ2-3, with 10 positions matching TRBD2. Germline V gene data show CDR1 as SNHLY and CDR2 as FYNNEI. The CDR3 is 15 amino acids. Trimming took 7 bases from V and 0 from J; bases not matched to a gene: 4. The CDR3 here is CASKLTSGSTDTQYF. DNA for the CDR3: TGTGCCAGCAAACTGACTAGCGGGAGCACAGATACGCAGTATTTT.

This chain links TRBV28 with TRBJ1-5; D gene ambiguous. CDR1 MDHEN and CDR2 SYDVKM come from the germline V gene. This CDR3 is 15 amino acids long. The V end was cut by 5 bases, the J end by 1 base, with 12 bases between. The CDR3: CASSGVEGSNQPQHF. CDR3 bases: TGTGCCAGCAGTGGGGTCGAAGGAAGCAATCAGCCCCAGCATTTT.

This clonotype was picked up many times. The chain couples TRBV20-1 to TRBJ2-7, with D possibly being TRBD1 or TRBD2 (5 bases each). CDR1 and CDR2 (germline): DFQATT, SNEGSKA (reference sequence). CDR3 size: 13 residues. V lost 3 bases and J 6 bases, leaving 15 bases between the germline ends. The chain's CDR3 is CSARGLAPGEQYF. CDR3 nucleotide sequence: TGCAGTGCTAGGGGGCTAGCTCCAGGCGAGCAGTACTTC.

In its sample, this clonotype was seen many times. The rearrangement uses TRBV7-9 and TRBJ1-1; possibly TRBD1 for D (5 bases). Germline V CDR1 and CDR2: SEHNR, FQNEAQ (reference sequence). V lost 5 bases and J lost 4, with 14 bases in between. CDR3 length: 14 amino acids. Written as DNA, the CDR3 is TGTGCCAGCAGCCTCCAAACCGGGACCACTGAAGCTTTCTTT. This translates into CASSLQTGTTEAFF.

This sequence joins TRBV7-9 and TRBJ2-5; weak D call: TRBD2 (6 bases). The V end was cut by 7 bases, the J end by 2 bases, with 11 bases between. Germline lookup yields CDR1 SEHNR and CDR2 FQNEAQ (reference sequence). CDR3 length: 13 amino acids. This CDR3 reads CASMRGPQETQYF. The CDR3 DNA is TGTGCCAGCATGCGGGGCCCGCAAGAGACCCAGTACTTC.

The CDR3 sequence: CSARDRLAGFTSEQFF. Here the CDR3 DNA reads TGCAGTGCTAGAGATCGACTAGCGGGTTTTACTAGTGAGCAGTTCTTC. This chain uses TRBV20-1 with TRBJ2-1; 10 bases match TRBD2. The CDR3 length is 16 residues. After removal of 0 bases from V and 9 bases from J, the junction contained 11 bases not matched to a gene. Per germline, CDR1 DFQATT and CDR2 SNEGSKA (reference sequence).

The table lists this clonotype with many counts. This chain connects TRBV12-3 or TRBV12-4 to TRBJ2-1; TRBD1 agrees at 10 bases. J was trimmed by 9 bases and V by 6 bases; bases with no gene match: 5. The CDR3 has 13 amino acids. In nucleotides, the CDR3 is TGTGCCAGCAGGACGACAGGGGGCGGTGAGCAGTTCTTC. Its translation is CASRTTGGGEQFF.

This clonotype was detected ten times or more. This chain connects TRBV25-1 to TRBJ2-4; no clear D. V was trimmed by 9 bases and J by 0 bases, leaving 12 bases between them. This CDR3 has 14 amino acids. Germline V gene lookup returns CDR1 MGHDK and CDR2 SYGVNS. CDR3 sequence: CASRALEAKNIQYF. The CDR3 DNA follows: TGTGCCAGTCGAGCCCTTGAAGCCAAAAACATTCAGTACTTC.

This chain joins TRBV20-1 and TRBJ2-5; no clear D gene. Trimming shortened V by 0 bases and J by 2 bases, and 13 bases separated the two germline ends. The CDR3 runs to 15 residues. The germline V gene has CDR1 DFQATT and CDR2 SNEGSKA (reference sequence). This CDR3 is CSARDPPPRQETQYF. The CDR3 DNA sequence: TGCAGTGCTAGAGATCCTCCCCCCAGACAAGAGACCCAGTACTTC.

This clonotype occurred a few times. The CDR3 protein is CASSLVHPTDTQYF. CDR3 coding DNA: TGTGCCAGCAGCTTAGTACACCCCACAGATACGCAGTATTTT. This sequence joins TRBV7-9 and TRBJ2-3; no firm D call. With 1 base removed from V and 2 bases from J, the gap between germline ends came to 7 bases. Germline assignment: CDR1 SEHNR and CDR2 FQNEAQ (reference sequence). The CDR3 has 14 amino acids.

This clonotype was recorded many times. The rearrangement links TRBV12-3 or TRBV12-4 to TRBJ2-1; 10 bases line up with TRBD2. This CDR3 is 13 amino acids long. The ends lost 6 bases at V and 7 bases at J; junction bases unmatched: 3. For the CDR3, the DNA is TGTGCCAGCAGGGCACTAGCGGGAAATGAGCAGTTCTTC. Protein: CASRALAGNEQFF.

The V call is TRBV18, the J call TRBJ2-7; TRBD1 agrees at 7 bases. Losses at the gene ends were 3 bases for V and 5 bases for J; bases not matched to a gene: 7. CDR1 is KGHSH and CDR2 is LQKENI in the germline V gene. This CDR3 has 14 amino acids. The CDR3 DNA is TGTGCCAGCTCACCCCTCGGGACAGTCGACGAGCAGTACTTC. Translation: CASSPLGTVDEQYF.

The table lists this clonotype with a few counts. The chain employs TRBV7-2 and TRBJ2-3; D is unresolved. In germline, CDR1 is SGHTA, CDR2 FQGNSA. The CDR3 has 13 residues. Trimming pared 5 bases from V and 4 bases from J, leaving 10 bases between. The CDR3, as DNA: TGTGCCAGCAGCCCGTTCGGAGCAGATACGCAGTATTTT. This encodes CASSPFGADTQYF.

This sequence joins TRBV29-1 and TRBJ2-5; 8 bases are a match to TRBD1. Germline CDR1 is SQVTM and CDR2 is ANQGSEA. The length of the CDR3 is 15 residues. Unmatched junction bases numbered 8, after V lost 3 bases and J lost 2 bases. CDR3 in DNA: TGCAGCGTTGATATGGGAGGACAGGGACAAGAGACCCAGTACTTC. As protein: CSVDMGGQGQETQYF.

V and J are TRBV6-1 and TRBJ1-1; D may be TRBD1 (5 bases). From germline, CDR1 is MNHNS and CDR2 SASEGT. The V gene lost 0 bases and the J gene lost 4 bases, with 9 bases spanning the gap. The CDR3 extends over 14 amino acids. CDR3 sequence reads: CASSEAMGRTEAFF. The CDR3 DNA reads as TGTGCCAGCAGTGAAGCGATGGGGCGCACTGAAGCTTTCTTT.

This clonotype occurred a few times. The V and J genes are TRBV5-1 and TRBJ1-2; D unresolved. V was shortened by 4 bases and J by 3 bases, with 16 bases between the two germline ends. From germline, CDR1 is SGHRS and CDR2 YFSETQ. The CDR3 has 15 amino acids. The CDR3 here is CASSPRTSADYGYTF. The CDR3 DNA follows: TGCGCCAGCAGCCCCCGCACTAGCGCCGACTATGGCTACACCTTC.

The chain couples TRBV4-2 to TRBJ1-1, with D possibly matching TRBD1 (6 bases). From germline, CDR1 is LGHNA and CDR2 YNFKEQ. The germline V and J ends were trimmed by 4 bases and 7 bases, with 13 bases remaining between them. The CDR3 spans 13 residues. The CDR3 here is CASSRGGAVEAFF. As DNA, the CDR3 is TGTGCCAGCAGCCGTGGGGGGGCAGTTGAAGCTTTCTTT.

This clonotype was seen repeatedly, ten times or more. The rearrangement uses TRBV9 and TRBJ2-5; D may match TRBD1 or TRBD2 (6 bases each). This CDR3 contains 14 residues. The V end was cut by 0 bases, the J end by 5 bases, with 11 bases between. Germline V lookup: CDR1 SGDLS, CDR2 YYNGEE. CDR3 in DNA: TGTGCCAGCAGCGTAGACTGGGGGGCGGAGACCCAGTACTTC. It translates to CASSVDWGAETQYF.

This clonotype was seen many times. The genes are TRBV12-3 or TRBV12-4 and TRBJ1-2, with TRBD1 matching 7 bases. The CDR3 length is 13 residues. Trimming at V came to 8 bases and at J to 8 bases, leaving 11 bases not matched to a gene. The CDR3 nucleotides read TGTGCCAGCGTAACCTGGGGACAGCTCGGCTACACCTTC. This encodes CASVTWGQLGYTF.

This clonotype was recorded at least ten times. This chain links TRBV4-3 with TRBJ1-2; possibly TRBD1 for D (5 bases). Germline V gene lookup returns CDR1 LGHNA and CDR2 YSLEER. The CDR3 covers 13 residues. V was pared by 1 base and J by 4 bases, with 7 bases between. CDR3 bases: TGCGCCAGCAGCCAAGTGGGGGTCTATGGCTACACCTTC. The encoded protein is CASSQVGVYGYTF.

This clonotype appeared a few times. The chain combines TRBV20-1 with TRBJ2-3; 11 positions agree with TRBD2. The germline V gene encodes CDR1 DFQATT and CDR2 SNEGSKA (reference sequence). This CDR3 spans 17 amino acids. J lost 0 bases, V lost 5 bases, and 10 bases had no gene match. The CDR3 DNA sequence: TGCAGTGCTGGGCTAAAAGGGACTAGCGGAAGCACAGATACGCAGTATTTT. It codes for CSAGLKGTSGSTDTQYF.

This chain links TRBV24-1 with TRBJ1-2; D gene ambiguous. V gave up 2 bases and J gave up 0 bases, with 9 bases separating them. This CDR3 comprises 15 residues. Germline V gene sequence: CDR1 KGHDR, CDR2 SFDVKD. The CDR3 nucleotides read TGTGCCACCAGTGATTCAGGAATACCTAACTATGGCTACACCTTC. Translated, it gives CATSDSGIPNYGYTF.

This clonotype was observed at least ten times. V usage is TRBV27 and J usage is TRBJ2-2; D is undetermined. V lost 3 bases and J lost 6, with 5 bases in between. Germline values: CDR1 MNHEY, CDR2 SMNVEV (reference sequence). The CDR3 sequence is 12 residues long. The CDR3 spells CASSFPAGELFF. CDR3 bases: TGTGCCAGCAGTTTCCCGGCCGGGGAGCTGTTTTTT.